This T cell receptor (beta chain) was recorded in a study of blood T cells in healthy people across ages. Primers used in a second PCR of roughly 6 to 11 cycles were a sample-barcoded 5' primer and a J-beta primer mix. TCRdb called the 5' RACE reads again in MiXCR, with one record for every CDR3 protein. Among roughly 800,000 distinct CDR3 sequences listed, roughly 64% were seen once. The CDR3 sequence is 16 residues long. Trimming at V came to 1 base and at J to 6 bases, leaving 6 bases not matched to a gene. Germline V gives CDR1 SGHTA, CDR2 FQGNSA. The TCR originated in a man under 40 in good health. The sequenced sample was blood. This rearrangement joins TRBV7-2 to TRBJ2-2; TRBD2 matches 9 bases. The CDR3, as DNA: TGTGCCAGCAGCTTAGAACCTAGCGGGATCGCCGGGGAGCTGTTTTTT. Translated, it gives CASSLEPSGIAGELFF.